The sequence of this TCR beta chain was determined in a study of control samples from healthy donors and cancer patients (dated by TCRdb to about 2020). For this clone: It has no known antigen specificity. No much larger clone exists at a distance of one base, and base qualities are not known.

Library prep was done by the immunoSEQ multiplex PCR assay. Held by TCRdb, this immuneACCESS table contains in-frame sequences only and omits some clones. Under half of the omission traces to an unresolved V gene where checked; the cause of the rest is unknown. This sample is represented by about 170,000 clones; 91% of them were singletons. Of the sample, about 1.6% falls within the top ten clones. This sequence originates from a woman younger than 45 in good health. Sequencing was carried out using blood.

The nucleotide sequence reads as follows: TGTGCCAGCTCACGGGGACAGGGGGTGTATGGCTACACCTTC. The encoded protein is CASSRGQGVYGYTF. The chain was built from TRBV18 and TRBJ1-2; the junction holds 11 bases that match TRBD1. For CDR1 and CDR2, the germline V gene lists KGHSH and LQKENI. Spanning cysteine to phenylalanine, the CDR3 consists of 14 amino acids. Only CDR3 DNA is held: 42 bases, read in frame from base 1. Unmatched junction bases come to 3, with V trimmed by 4 bases and J by 5 bases.